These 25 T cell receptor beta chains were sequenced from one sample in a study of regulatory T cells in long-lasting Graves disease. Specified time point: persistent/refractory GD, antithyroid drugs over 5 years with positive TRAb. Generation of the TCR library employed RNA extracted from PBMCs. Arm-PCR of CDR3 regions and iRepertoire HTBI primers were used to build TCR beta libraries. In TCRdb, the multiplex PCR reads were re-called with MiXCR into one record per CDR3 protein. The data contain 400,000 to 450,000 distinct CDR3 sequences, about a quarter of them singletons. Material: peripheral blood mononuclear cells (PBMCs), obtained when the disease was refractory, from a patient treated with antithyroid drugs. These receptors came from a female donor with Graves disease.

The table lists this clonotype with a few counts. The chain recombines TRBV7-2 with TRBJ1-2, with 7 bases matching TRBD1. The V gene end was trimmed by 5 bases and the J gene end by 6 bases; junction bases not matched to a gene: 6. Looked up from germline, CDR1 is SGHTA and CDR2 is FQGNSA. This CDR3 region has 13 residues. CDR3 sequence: CASSLTGVDGYTF. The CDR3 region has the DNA TGTGCCAGCAGCCTCACAGGGGTTGATGGCTACACCTTC.

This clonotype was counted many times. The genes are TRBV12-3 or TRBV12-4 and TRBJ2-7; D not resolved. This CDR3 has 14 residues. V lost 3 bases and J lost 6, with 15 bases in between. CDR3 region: CASSFGHLFAEQYF. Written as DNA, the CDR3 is TGTGCCAGCAGTTTCGGCCATCTTTTTGCCGAGCAGTACTTC.

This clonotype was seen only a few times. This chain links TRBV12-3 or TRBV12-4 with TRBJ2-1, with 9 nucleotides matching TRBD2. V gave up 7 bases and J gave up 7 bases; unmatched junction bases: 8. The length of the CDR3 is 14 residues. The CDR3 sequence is CASTSAGGPNEQFF. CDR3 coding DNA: TGTGCCAGCACATCTGCGGGAGGGCCTAATGAGCAGTTCTTC.

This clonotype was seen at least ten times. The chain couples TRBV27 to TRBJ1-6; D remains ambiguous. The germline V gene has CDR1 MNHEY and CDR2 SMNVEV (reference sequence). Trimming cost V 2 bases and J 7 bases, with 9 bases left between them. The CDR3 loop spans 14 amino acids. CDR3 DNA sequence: TGTGCCAGCAGTTTAAACAATTACAATTCACCCCTCCACTTT. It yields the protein CASSLNNYNSPLHF.

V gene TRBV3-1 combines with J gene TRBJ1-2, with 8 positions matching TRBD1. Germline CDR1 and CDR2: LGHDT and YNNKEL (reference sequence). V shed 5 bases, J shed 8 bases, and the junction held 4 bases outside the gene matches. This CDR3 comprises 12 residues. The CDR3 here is CASSARTGGYTF. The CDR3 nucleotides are TGTGCCAGCAGCGCCAGGACAGGGGGCTACACCTTC.

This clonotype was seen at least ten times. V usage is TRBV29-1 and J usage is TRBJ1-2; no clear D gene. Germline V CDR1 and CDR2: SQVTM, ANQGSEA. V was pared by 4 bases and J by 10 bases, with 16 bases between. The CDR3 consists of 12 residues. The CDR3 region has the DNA TGCAGCGTTGTTCTTGCCGCTATGGACTACACCTTC. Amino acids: CSVVLAAMDYTF.

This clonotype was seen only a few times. CDR3 loop: CASSIRGTGIIQYF. DNA of the CDR3: TGTGCCAGTAGTATTCGGGGGACAGGGATCATTCAGTACTTC. V is TRBV19 and J is TRBJ2-4; 9 nucleotides line up with TRBD1. The J segment lost 9 bases and the V segment lost 3 bases, leaving 6 bases of the junction unmatched. This CDR3 is built from 14 residues. The germline V gene has CDR1 LNHDA and CDR2 SQIVND (reference sequence).

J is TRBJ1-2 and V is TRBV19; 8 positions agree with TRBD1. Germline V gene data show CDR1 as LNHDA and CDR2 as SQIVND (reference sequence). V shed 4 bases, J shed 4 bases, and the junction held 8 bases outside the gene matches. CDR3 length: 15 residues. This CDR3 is CASSNGAGGGYGYTF. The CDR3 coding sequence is TGTGCCAGTAGTAATGGGGCAGGGGGCGGCTATGGCTACACCTTC.

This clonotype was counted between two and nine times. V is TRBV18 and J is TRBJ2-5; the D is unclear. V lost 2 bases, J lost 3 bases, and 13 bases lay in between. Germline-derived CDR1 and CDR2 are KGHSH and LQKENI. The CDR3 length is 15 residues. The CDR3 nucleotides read TGTGCCAGCTCACCAATGGCTAGGGTAGAAGAGACCCAGTACTTC. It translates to CASSPMARVEETQYF.

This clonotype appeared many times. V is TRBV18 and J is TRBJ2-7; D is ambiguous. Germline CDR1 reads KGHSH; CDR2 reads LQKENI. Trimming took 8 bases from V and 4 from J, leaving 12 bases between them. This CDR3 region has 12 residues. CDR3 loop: CASSPTVYEQYF. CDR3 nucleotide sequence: TGTGCCAGCAGCCCCACCGTTTACGAGCAGTACTTC.

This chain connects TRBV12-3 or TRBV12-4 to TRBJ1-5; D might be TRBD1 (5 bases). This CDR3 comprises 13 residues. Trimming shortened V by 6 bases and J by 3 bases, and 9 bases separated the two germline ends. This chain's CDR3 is CASRQEHNQPQHF. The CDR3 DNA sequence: TGTGCCAGCAGACAGGAGCACAATCAGCCCCAGCATTTT.

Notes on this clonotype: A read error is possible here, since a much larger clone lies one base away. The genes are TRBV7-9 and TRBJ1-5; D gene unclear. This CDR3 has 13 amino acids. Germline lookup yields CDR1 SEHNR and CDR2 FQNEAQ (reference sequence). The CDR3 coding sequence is TGTGCCAACAGCCTAACATCGGATCAGCCCCAGCATTTT. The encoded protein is CANSLTSDQPQHF.

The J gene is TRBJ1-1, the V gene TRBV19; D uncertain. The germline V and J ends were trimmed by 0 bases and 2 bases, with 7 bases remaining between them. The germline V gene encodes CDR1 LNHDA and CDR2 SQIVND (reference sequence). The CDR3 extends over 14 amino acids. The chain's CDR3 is CASSIDRSNTEAFF. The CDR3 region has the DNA TGTGCCAGTAGTATAGATCGGAGTAACACTGAAGCTTTCTTT.

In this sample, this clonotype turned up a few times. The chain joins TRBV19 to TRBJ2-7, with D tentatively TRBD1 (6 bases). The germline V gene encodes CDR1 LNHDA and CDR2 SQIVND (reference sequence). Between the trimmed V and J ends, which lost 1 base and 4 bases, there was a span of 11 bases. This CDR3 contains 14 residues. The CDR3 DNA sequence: TGTGCCAGTAGTATAGGGCAGGGGCTTTACGAGCAGTACTTC. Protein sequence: CASSIGQGLYEQYF.

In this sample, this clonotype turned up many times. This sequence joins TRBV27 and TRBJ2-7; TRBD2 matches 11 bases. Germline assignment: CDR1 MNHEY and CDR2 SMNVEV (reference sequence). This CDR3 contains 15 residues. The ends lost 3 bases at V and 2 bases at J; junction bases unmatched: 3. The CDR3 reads CASSLSSGGTYEQYF. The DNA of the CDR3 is TGTGCCAGCAGTTTGTCTAGCGGGGGGACCTACGAGCAGTACTTC.

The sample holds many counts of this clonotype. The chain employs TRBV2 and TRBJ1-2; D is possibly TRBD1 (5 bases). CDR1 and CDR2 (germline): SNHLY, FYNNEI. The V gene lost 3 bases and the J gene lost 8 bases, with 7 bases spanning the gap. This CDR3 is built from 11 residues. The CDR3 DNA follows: TGTGCCAGCAGTGAGGGGGGAGGCTACACCTTC. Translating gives CASSEGGGYTF.

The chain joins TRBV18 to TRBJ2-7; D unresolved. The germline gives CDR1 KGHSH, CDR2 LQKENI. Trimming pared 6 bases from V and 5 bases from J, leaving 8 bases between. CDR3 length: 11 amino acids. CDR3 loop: CASSSTHEQYF. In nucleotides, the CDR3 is TGTGCCAGCTCTAGTACCCACGAGCAGTACTTC. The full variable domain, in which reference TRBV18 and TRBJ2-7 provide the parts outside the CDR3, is NAGVMQNPRHLVRRRGQEARLRCSPMKGHSHVYWYRQLPEEGLKFMVYLQKENIIDESGMPKERFSAEFPKEGPSILRIQQVVRGDSAAYFCASSSTHEQYFGPGTRLTVT.

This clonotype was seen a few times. Here the CDR3 reads CASSLGGEGEKLFF. The CDR3 bases are TGTGCCAGCAGCTTAGGGGGCGAGGGTGAAAAACTGTTTTTT. The chain links TRBV7-2 to TRBJ1-4; tentative D call: TRBD1 (5 bases). The V and J ends lost 1 base and 7 bases respectively, with 10 bases between them. CDR1 and CDR2 (germline): SGHTA, FQGNSA. The CDR3 has 14 residues.

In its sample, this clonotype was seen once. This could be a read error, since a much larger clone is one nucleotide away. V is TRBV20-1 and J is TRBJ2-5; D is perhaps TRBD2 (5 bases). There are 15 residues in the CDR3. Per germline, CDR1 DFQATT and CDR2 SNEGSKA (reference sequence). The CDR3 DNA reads TGCAGTGCTAGAGAGGTGGGCGGCTTGGGAGAGGCCCAGTACTTC. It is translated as CSAREVGGLGEAQYF.

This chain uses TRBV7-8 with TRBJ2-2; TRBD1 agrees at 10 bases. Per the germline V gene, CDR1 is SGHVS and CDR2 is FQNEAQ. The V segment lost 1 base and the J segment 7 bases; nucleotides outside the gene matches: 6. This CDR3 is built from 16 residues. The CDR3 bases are TGTGCCAGCAGCTTAGGAGACAGGGGGCGCGGCGGGGAGCTGTTTTTT. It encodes CASSLGDRGRGGELFF.

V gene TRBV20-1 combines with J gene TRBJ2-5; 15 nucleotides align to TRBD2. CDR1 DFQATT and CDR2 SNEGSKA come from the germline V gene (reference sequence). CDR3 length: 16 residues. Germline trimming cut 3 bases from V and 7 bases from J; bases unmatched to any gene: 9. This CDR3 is CSAREGLAGGLGTQYF. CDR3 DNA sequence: TGCAGTGCTAGGGAGGGACTAGCGGGAGGTCTTGGGACCCAGTACTTC.

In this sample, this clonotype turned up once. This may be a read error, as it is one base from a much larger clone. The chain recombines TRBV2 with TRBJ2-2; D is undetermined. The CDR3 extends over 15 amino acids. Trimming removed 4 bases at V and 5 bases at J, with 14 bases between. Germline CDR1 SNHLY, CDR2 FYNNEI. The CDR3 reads CASSVRSVSTGELFF. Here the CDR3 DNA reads TGTGCCAGCAGTGTTAGGAGCGTGAGTACCGGGGAGCTGTTTTTT.

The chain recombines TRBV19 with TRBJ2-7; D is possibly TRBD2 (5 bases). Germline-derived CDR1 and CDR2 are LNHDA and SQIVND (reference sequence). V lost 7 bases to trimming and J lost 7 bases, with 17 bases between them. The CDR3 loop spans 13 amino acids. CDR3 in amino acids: CASTSRGSGEQYF. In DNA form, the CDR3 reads TGTGCCAGTACCTCCCGTGGGTCGGGGGAGCAGTACTTC.

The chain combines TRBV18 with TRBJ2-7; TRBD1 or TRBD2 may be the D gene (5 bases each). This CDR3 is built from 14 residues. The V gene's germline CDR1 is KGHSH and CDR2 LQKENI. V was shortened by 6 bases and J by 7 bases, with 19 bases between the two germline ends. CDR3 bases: TGTGCCAGCTCGCTCCGGGACGGGATAGATGAGCAGTACTTC. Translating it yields CASSLRDGIDEQYF. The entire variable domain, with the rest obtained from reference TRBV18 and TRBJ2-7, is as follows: NAGVMQNPRHLVRRRGQEARLRCSPMKGHSHVYWYRQLPEEGLKFMVYLQKENIIDESGMPKERFSAEFPKEGPSILRIQQVVRGDSAAYFCASSLRDGIDEQYFGPGTRLTVT.

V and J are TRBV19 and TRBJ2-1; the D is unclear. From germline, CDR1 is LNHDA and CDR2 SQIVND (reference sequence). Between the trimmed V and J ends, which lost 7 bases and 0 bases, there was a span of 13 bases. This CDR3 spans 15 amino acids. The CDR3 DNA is TGTGCCAGTAAGAGTAGCAGCCGCTCCTACAATGAGCAGTTCTTC. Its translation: CASKSSSRSYNEQFF.